These 24 T cell receptor beta chains were sequenced from one sample in a study of Graves' ophthalmopathy and Graves' hyperthyroidism. RNA served as the template for amplifying TCR beta CDR3 regions. Amplification began with first-round RT-PCR using HTBI primers, then second-round multiplex PCR was performed. One entry per CDR3 protein, called by TCRdb with MiXCR from the multiplex PCR reads. This sample has under 200,000 distinct CDR3 sequences, with less than 45% found just once. The sequenced sample consisted of peripheral blood. These receptors were collected from a woman in her 40s with Graves' ophthalmopathy.

In this sample, this clonotype turned up many times. This chain joins TRBV24-1 and TRBJ2-2, with 7 bases fitting TRBD1. The CDR3 sequence is 16 residues long. The J segment lost 1 base and the V segment lost 3 bases, leaving 4 bases of the junction unmatched. Germline lookup yields CDR1 KGHDR and CDR2 SFDVKD. The CDR3 reads CATSDPGQRNTGELFF. As DNA, the CDR3 is TGTGCCACCAGTGATCCGGGACAGCGGAACACCGGGGAGCTGTTTTTT.

This clonotype was observed many times. Compared with germline, one end of the junction differs, possibly owing to a read error. The gene calls are TRBV4-1 and TRBJ1-2; 10 positions match TRBD1. Germline V gene lookup returns CDR1 MGHRA and CDR2 YSYEKL. CDR3 length equals 15 residues. CDR3 region: CASSLRQGASGAPGF. In nucleotides, the CDR3 is TGCGCCAGCAGCTTGAGACAGGGGGCCTCTGGGGCCCCGGGTTTC.

This clonotype has a count of ten or more. The V call is TRBV7-8, the J call TRBJ1-5, with unresolved D. V was cut by 6 bases and J by 9 bases, with 12 bases left in between. The CDR3 is 12 residues long. Per the germline V gene, CDR1 is SGHVS and CDR2 is FQNEAQ. The CDR3 reads CASSSDRLPQHF. In nucleotides, the CDR3 is TGTGCCAGCAGTTCCGATAGGCTGCCCCAGCATTTT.

This clonotype was observed at least ten times. V gene TRBV2 combines with J gene TRBJ1-1; D is uncertain. Looked up from germline, CDR1 is SNHLY and CDR2 is FYNNEI. The CDR3 is made up of 13 amino acids. Between the trimmed V and J ends, which lost 6 bases and 1 base, there was a span of 9 bases. The CDR3 DNA is TGTGCCAGCAGGAAGAACGAGAACACTGAAGCTTTCTTT. The encoded protein is CASRKNENTEAFF.

The rearrangement links TRBV10-3 to TRBJ2-7; 9 bases are shared with TRBD2. Germline CDR1 and CDR2: ENHRY and SYGVKD. The CDR3 contains 14 residues. V lost 7 bases, J lost 6 bases, and 10 bases stayed unmatched. CDR3 region: CAINGLAGNSEQYF. As DNA, the CDR3 is TGTGCCATCAATGGGCTAGCGGGAAATAGCGAGCAGTACTTC.

This clonotype was detected ten times or more. The CDR3 DNA reads as TGTGCCAGCACGGACACTTACGAGCAGTACTTC. It codes for CASTDTYEQYF. The chain is built from TRBV6-5 and TRBJ2-7; D perhaps matches TRBD1 (5 bases). This CDR3 is 11 amino acids long. V was trimmed by 7 bases and J by 4 bases, leaving 8 bases between them. Germline V CDR1 and CDR2: MNHEY, SVGAGI.

The chain links TRBV28 to TRBJ2-5; D not certain. V was clipped by 3 bases and J by 1 base, with 6 bases between them. CDR3 length equals 13 residues. Germline assignment: CDR1 MDHEN and CDR2 SYDVKM. In DNA, the CDR3 is TGTGCCAGCAGTTTTTCGGGCCAAGAGACCCAGTACTTC. The encoded protein is CASSFSGQETQYF. The entire variable domain, with the rest obtained from reference TRBV28 and TRBJ2-5, is as follows: DVKVTQSSRYLVKRTGEKVFLECVQDMDHENMFWYRQDPGLGLRLIYFSYDVKMKEKGDIPEGYSVSREKKERFSLILESASTNQTSMYLCASSFSGQETQYFGPGTRLLVL.

This clonotype was recorded at least ten times. The J gene is TRBJ2-2, the V gene TRBV12-3 or TRBV12-4, with TRBD1 identical over 8 bases. The CDR3 is made up of 15 amino acids. J gave up 7 bases and V 2 bases, and 6 bases lay outside the gene matches. The CDR3 nucleotides are TGTGCCAGCAGTTTATTACAGGGGGTGTTCGGGGAGCTGTTTTTT. Residues: CASSLLQGVFGELFF.

This clonotype was recorded many times. The chain recombines TRBV7-6 with TRBJ2-5; 8 bases are a match to TRBD2. The CDR3 runs 18 residues. CDR1 SGHVS and CDR2 FNYEAQ come from the germline V gene. J gave up 3 bases and V 2 bases, and 14 bases lay outside the gene matches. This chain's CDR3 is CASSLNAILGGVEETQYF. As DNA, the CDR3 is TGTGCCAGCAGCTTAAACGCAATTCTCGGGGGGGTAGAAGAGACCCAGTACTTC.

The chain combines TRBV7-2 with TRBJ1-2; D gene uncertain. The CDR3 spans 15 residues. V shed 0 bases and J shed 0 bases, with 8 bases lying between them. Germline CDR1 and CDR2: SGHTA and FQGNSA. In DNA form, the CDR3 reads TGTGCCAGCAGCTTAGCGGAAGCGACTAACTATGGCTACACCTTC. It yields the protein CASSLAEATNYGYTF.

This clonotype was counted many times. This chain uses TRBV19 with TRBJ2-5, with 7 bases aligning to TRBD1. The CDR3 runs to 16 residues. V shed 4 bases, J shed 5 bases, and the junction held 13 bases outside the gene matches. Germline values: CDR1 LNHDA, CDR2 SQIVND (reference sequence). CDR3 residues: CASSSRGQYSGETQYF. The CDR3 DNA reads TGTGCCAGTAGTAGCCGGGGACAGTATTCAGGGGAGACCCAGTACTTC.

In its sample, this clonotype was seen many times. The chain combines TRBV6-4 with TRBJ1-5; 11 bases fit TRBD1. V shed 6 bases, J shed 3 bases, and the junction held 10 bases outside the gene matches. CDR3 length: 17 amino acids. The germline V gene has CDR1 MRHNA and CDR2 SNTAGT. The CDR3 protein is CASRRGQGGIVNQPQHF. The CDR3 region has the DNA TGTGCCAGCAGACGGGGACAGGGGGGCATCGTCAATCAGCCCCAGCATTTT.

Notes on this clonotype: A much larger clone lies a single base off, so this may be a read error. The gene calls are TRBV18 and TRBJ2-4, with unresolved D. The CDR3 totals 17 residues. Germline V gives CDR1 KGHSH, CDR2 LQKENI. The CDR3 loop is CASSPPDPNVAKNIEYF. DNA of the CDR3: TGTGCCAGCTCACCGCCGGATCCCAACGTAGCCAAAAACATTGAGTACTTC.

The rearrangement joins TRBV2 to TRBJ2-5; 8 bases line up with TRBD1. Trimming at V came to 6 bases and at J to 5 bases, leaving 8 bases not matched to a gene. Germline CDR1 SNHLY, CDR2 FYNNEI. The CDR3 length is 14 residues. The CDR3 DNA reads TGTGCCAGCAGGGCGGGACAGGAGGGCGAGACCCAGTACTTC. The encoded protein is CASRAGQEGETQYF.

This clonotype was counted ten times or more. The rearrangement uses TRBV20-1 and TRBJ1-2; possible D gene TRBD1, 5 bases. This CDR3 is built from 15 residues. Trimming pared 0 bases from V and 2 bases from J, leaving 13 bases between. The germline CDR1 and CDR2 sequences are DFQATT and SNEGSKA (reference sequence). In DNA, the CDR3 is TGCAGTGCTAGAGACTCCCCTCGGGGGAACTATGGCTACACCTTC. It yields the protein CSARDSPRGNYGYTF.

The chain is built from TRBV11-2 and TRBJ2-7, with 9 bases aligning to TRBD1. Trimming at V came to 1 base and at J to 5 bases, leaving 3 bases not matched to a gene. The CDR3 sequence is 14 residues long. Looked up from germline, CDR1 is SGHAT and CDR2 is FQNNGV. The DNA of the CDR3 is TGTGCCAGCAGCTTAGGAGGGACAGGGAACGAGCAGTACTTC. Protein sequence: CASSLGGTGNEQYF.

The chain employs TRBV20-1 and TRBJ2-7; 10 bases line up with TRBD2. CDR1 and CDR2 (germline): DFQATT, SNEGSKA (reference sequence). The CDR3 spans 14 residues. With V trimmed by 2 bases and J by 3 bases, 4 bases remained unmatched. The CDR3: CSARSGLADYEQYF. The CDR3 region has the DNA TGCAGTGCTAGATCTGGACTAGCGGACTACGAGCAGTACTTC.

The CDR3 is CASSPGRELFF. CDR3 bases: TGTGCCAGCAGCCCCGGTCGGGAGCTGTTTTTT. The chain has TRBV27 and TRBJ2-2, with D hard to call. The germline V and J ends were trimmed by 6 bases and 9 bases, with 8 bases remaining between them. CDR1 MNHEY and CDR2 SMNVEV come from the germline V gene (reference sequence). There are 11 residues in the CDR3.

This clonotype has at least ten counts. The rearrangement joins TRBV7-8 to TRBJ2-2; 13 positions agree with TRBD2. CDR1 and CDR2 from the germline V gene are SGHVS and FQNEAQ. Germline trimming cut 5 bases from V and 4 bases from J; bases unmatched to any gene: 4. The CDR3 is 16 residues long. The CDR3 nucleotides are TGTGCCAGCAGCCTCGGACTAGCGGGAGCCACCGGGGAGCTGTTTTTT. Amino acid sequence: CASSLGLAGATGELFF.

V gene TRBV6-1 combines with J gene TRBJ2-5, with TRBD2 matching 9 bases. The V segment lost 2 bases and the J segment 4 bases; nucleotides outside the gene matches: 2. The germline V gene encodes CDR1 MNHNS and CDR2 SASEGT. The CDR3 totals 14 residues. CDR3 DNA sequence: TGTGCCAGCAGTGAACTAGCGGGAAGAGAGACCCAGTACTTC. It is translated as CASSELAGRETQYF.

In its sample, this clonotype was seen many times. V gene TRBV6-5 combines with J gene TRBJ2-7, with 8 nucleotides matching TRBD2. Trimming at V came to 0 bases and at J to 4 bases, leaving 5 bases not matched to a gene. Per germline, CDR1 MNHEY and CDR2 SVGAGI. CDR3 size: 15 residues. Written as DNA, the CDR3 is TGTGCCAGCAGTTACTCGTTAGCGGGGAATTACGAGCAGTACTTC. It encodes CASSYSLAGNYEQYF.

In its sample, this clonotype was seen many times. The rearrangement joins TRBV29-1 to TRBJ2-5; no definite D call. The V end was cut by 4 bases, the J end by 0 bases, with 9 bases between. This CDR3 region has 13 residues. Germline V gene sequence: CDR1 SQVTM, CDR2 ANQGSEA. The CDR3 sequence is CSVVRTYQETQYF. Here the CDR3 DNA reads TGCAGCGTTGTGAGGACGTACCAAGAGACCCAGTACTTC.

This clonotype came up many times. The chain carries TRBV15 and TRBJ2-5; tentative D call: TRBD2 (6 bases). Looked up from germline, CDR1 is LNHNV and CDR2 is YYDKDF (reference sequence). Trimming left V 0 bases short and J 2 bases short, with 16 bases between. CDR3 length: 17 residues. The DNA of the CDR3 is TGTGCCACCAGCAGAGATAACGCTTGGCGGGGTCAAGAGACCCAGTACTTC. Translating gives CATSRDNAWRGQETQYF.

This clonotype came up many times. This rearrangement joins TRBV6-2 or TRBV6-3 to TRBJ2-7; tentatively, D is TRBD2 (7 bases). The V gene lost 4 bases and the J gene lost 2 bases, with 18 bases spanning the gap. The CDR3 extends over 16 amino acids. Germline CDR1 is MNHEY and CDR2 is SVGEGT. As DNA, the CDR3 is TGTGCCAGCAGTTCCACAAGGGGGGGCGGACCCTACGAGCAGTACTTC. Its translation: CASSSTRGGGPYEQYF.